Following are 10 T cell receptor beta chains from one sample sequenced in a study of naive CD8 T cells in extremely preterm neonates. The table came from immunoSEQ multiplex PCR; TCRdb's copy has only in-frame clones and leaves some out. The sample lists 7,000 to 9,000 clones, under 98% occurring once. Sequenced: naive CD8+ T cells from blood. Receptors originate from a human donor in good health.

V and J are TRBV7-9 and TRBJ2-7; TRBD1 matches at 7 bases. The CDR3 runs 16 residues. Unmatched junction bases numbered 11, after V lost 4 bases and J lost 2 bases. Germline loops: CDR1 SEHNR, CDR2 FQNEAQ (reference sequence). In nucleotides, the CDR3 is TGTGCCAGCAGCTCATCAGAGACAGGGACAGCCTACGAGCAGTACTTC. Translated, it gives CASSSSETGTAYEQYF.

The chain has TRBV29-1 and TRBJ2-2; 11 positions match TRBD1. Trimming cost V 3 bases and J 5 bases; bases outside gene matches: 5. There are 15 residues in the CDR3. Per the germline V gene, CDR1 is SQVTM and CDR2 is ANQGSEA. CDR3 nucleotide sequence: TGCAGCGTTGAGGGGACAGGGGGTTTTACCGGGGAGCTGTTTTTT. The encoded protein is CSVEGTGGFTGELFF.

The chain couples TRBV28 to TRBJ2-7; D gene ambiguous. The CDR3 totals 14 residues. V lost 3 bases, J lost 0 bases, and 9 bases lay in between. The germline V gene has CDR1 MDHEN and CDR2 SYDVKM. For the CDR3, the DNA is TGTGCCAGCAGTTTGGCCCTTCGCTCCTACGAGCAGTACTTC. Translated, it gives CASSLALRSYEQYF. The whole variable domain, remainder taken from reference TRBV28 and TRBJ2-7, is DVKVTQSSRYLVKRTGEKVFLECVQDMDHENMFWYRQDPGLGLRLIYFSYDVKMKEKGDIPEGYSVSREKKERFSLILESASTNQTSMYLCASSLALRSYEQYFGPGTRLTVT.

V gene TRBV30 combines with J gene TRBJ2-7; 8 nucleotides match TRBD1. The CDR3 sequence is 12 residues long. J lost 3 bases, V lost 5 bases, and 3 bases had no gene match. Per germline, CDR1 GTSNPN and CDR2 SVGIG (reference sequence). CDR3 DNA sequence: TGTGCCTGGGATGGGACAGGCTACGAGCAGTACTTC. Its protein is CAWDGTGYEQYF.

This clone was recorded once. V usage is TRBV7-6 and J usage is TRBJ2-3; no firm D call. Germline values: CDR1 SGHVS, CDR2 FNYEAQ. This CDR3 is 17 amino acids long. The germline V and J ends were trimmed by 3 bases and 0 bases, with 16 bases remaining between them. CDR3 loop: CASSFSPGGISTDTQYF. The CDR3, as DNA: TGTGCCAGCAGCTTTAGCCCCGGTGGTATCAGCACAGATACGCAGTATTTT. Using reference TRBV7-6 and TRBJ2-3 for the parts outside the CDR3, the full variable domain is GAGVSQSPRYKVTKRGQDVALRCDPISGHVSLYWYRQALGQGPEFLTYFNYEAQQDKSGLPNDRFSAERPEGSISTLTIQRTEQRDSAMYRCASSFSPGGISTDTQYFGPGTRLTVL.

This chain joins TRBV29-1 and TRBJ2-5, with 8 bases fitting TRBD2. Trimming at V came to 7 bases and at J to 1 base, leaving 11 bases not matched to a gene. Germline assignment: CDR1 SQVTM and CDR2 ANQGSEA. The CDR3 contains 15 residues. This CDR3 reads CSARLAGPIQETQYF. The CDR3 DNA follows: TGCAGCGCCCGATTAGCGGGGCCTATCCAAGAGACCCAGTACTTC.

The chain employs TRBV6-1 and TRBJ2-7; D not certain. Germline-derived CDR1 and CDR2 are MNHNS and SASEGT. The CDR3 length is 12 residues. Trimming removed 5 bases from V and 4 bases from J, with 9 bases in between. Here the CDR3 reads CASSPFSYEQYF. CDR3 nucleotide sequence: TGTGCCAGCAGTCCATTCAGTTACGAGCAGTACTTC.

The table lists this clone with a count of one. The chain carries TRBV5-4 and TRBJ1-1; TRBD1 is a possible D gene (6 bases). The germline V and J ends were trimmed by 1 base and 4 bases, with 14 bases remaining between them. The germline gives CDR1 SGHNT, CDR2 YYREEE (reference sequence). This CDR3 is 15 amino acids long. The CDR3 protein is CASSLHGQGSTEAFF. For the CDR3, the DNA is TGTGCCAGCAGCTTGCATGGGCAGGGGAGCACTGAAGCTTTCTTT.

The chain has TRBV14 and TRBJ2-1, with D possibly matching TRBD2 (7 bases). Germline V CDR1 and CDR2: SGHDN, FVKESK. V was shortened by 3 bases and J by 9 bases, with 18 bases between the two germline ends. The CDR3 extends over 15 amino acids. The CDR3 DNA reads TGTGCCAGCAGCCACAGGGACGCACGGGGGGCTGAGCAGTTCTTC. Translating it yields CASSHRDARGAEQFF.

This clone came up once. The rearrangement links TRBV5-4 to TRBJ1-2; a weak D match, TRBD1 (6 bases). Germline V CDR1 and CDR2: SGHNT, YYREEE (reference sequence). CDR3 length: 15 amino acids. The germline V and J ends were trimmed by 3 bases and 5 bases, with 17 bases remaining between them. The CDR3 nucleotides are TGTGCCAGCAGCTCGGCTGGACAGCGGAGATATGGCTACACCTTC. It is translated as CASSSAGQRRYGYTF. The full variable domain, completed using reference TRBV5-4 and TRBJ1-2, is ETGVTQSPTHLIKTRGQQVTLRCSSQSGHNTVSWYQQALGQGPQFIFQYYREEENGRGNFPPRFSGLQFPNYSSELNVNALELDDSALYLCASSSAGQRRYGYTFGSGTRLTVV.